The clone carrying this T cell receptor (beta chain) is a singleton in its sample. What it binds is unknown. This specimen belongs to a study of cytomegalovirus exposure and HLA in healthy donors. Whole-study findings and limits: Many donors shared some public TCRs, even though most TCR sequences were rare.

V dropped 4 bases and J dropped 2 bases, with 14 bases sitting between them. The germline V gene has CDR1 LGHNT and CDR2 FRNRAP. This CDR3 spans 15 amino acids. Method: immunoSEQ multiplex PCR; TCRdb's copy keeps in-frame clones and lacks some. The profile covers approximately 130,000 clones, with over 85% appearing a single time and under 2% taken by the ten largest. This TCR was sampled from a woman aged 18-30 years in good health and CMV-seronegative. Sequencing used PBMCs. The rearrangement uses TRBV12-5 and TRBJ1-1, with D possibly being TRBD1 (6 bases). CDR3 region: CASGSGQGLNTEAFF. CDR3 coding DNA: TGTGCTAGTGGTTCGGGGCAGGGGCTCAACACTGAAGCTTTCTTT. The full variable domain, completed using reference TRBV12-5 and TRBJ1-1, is DARVTQTPRHKVTEMGQEVTMRCQPILGHNTVFWYRQTMMQGLELLAYFRNRAPLDDSGMPKDRFSAEMPDATLATLKIQPSEPRDSAVYFCASGSGQGLNTEAFFGQGTRLTVV.